One and the same sample provided the 5 T cell receptor beta chains below, sequenced in a study of blood T cell repertoires in COVID-19. Some clones are missing from TCRdb's copy, which holds only in-frame ones; the method was immunoSEQ multiplex PCR. Altogether tens of thousands of clones are present, about 90% being singletons, with the ten largest covering roughly 1.4%. Material for sequencing was peripheral blood. The receptors originated from a woman between 40 and 50 years old with acute or convalescent COVID-19.

V gene TRBV5-8 combines with J gene TRBJ1-1; possible D gene TRBD1, 6 bases. The CDR3 totals 15 residues. V was shortened by 0 bases and J by 5 bases, with 14 bases between the two germline ends. Germline lookup yields CDR1 SGHTS and CDR2 YDEGEE. CDR3 DNA sequence: TGTGCCAGCAGCTTGGTCGGGGGCGGGAGGACTGAAGCTTTCTTT. It yields the protein CASSLVGGGRTEAFF. Variable domain in full (rest from reference TRBV5-8 and TRBJ1-1): EAGVTQSPTHLIKTRGQQATLRCSPISGHTSVYWYQQALGLGLQFLLWYDEGEERNRGNFPPRFSGRQFPNYSSELNVNALELEDSALYLCASSLVGGGRTEAFFGQGTRLTVV.

The chain combines TRBV20-1 with TRBJ2-2; tentatively, D is TRBD1 (6 bases). The germline CDR1 and CDR2 sequences are DFQATT and SNEGSKA (reference sequence). Trimming left V 3 bases short and J 5 bases short, with 22 bases between. This CDR3 comprises 17 residues. CDR3 amino acids: CSASEGLRGRGTGELFF. The CDR3 DNA reads as TGCAGTGCTAGTGAGGGGCTAAGGGGGAGAGGGACCGGGGAGCTGTTTTTT.

This rearrangement joins TRBV5-1 to TRBJ1-1, with D perhaps TRBD1 (5 bases). Trimming took 1 base from V and 3 from J, leaving 10 bases between them. CDR1 is SGHRS, CDR2 YFSETQ, per germline. The CDR3 runs to 14 residues. CDR3 amino acids: CASSLLKGDTEAFF. In DNA, the CDR3 is TGCGCCAGCAGCTTGCTAAAAGGGGACACTGAAGCTTTCTTT.

This clone was observed a single time. The rearrangement joins TRBV7-2 to TRBJ2-7, with TRBD2 identical over 9 bases. V lost 1 base, J lost 3 bases, and 13 bases stayed unmatched. This CDR3 contains 18 residues. CDR1 is SGHTA, CDR2 FQGNSA, per germline. The CDR3 is CASSLVSGGVAGDYEQYF. Here the CDR3 DNA reads TGTGCCAGCAGCTTAGTCAGCGGGGGAGTAGCGGGGGACTACGAGCAGTACTTC. Complete variable domain (other parts from reference TRBV7-2 and TRBJ2-7): GAGVSQSPSNKVTEKGKDVELRCDPISGHTALYWYRQSLGQGLEFLIYFQGNSAPDKSGLPSDRFSAERTGGSVSTLTIQRTQQEDSAVYLCASSLVSGGVAGDYEQYFGPGTRLTVT.

CDR3 sequence reads: CASSIQALTEAFF. The CDR3 DNA reads TGTGCCAGCAGTATACAGGCCCTCACTGAAGCTTTCTTT. The chain employs TRBV6-5 and TRBJ1-1; weak D call: TRBD1 (5 bases). The germline gives CDR1 MNHEY, CDR2 SVGAGI. The length of the CDR3 is 13 residues. With 5 bases removed from V and 4 bases from J, the gap between germline ends came to 11 bases.